This T cell receptor beta chain is drawn from a study of T cells in Graves' hyperthyroidism and ophthalmopathy. Findings and caveats of the study: The model made its ophthalmopathy prediction, and onset followed a median about 5.9 months later.

Amplified TCR beta CDR3 regions came from RNA transcripts. HTBI primers were employed in a first-round RT-PCR of the TCR CDR3. TCRdb analysed the multiplex PCR reads with MiXCR anew, one entry per CDR3 protein. The data contain roughly 180,000 distinct CDR3 sequences, roughly 9.4% of them singletons. Unmatched junction bases numbered 4, after V lost 0 bases and J lost 11 bases. The CDR3 loop spans 13 amino acids. Germline CDR1 is SGHAT and CDR2 is FQNNGV. Recently diagnosed hyperthyroidism of less than 2 months' duration affected patients aged 18 to 65. In making diagnoses, clinical symptoms, serum thyroxine and TRAb, thyroid ultrasound and orbital computed tomography were all used. The sample, blood from the first hyperthyroidism diagnosis, precedes any ophthalmopathy symptoms. There are many counts of this clonotype. Antigen unknown.

This receptor was taken from a woman aged 18-35 years with Graves' hyperthyroidism that later progressed to Graves' ophthalmopathy. V gene TRBV11-2 combines with J gene TRBJ2-5; 9 bases line up with TRBD1. Source material: blood. The CDR3 bases are TGTGCCAGCAGCTTAGAGGGGACAGGGACTCAGTACTTC. Its translation: CASSLEGTGTQYF.